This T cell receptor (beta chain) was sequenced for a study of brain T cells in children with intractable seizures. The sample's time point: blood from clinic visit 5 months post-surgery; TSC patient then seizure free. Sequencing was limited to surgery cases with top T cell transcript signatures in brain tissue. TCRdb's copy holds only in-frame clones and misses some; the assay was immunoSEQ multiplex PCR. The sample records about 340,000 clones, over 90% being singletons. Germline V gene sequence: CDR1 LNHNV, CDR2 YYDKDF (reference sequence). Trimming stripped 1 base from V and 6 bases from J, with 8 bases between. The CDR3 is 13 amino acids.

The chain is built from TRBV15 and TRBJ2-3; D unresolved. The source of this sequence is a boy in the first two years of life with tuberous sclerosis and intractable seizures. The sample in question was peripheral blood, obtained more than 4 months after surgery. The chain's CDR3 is CATSRGEKDTQYF. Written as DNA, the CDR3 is TGTGCCACCAGCAGAGGTGAGAAGGATACGCAGTATTTT.